A selection of T cell receptor beta chains follows, all from one sample in a study of cytomegalovirus exposure and HLA in healthy donors. Here immunoSEQ multiplex PCR was the method, and the copy in TCRdb shows in-frame clones only, minus some. The sample carries 110,000 to 150,000 clones, roughly 70% recorded once. The specimen sequenced was PBMCs. Receptors were obtained from a woman in her fifties or sixties in good health and CMV-seropositive. Both conserved end residues are part of each CDR3. Each record gives: CDR3 length, D gene, J gene, clone size, V gene, CDR3 protein, CDR3 DNA. The D gene is left open where the match is weak. A clone size is listed for some rows: how often the clone was seen (once, few, many), or a class if it is expanded.

>15|TRBD2|TRBJ2-1|NA|TRBV6-5
CASSLAGGRHNEQFF
TGTGCCAGCAGCCTAGCGGGAGGAAGGCACAATGAGCAGTTCTTC
>16|NA|TRBJ2-6|once|TRBV7-3
CASSLTAGSGANVLTF
TGTGCCAGCAGCTTAACGGCGGGCTCTGGGGCCAACGTCCTGACTTTC
>15|TRBD1|TRBJ2-7|NA|TRBV6-6
CASSYRGQGSYEQYF
TGTGCCAGCAGTTATCGAGGACAGGGCTCCTACGAGCAGTACTTC
>14|TRBD1|TRBJ2-4|NA|TRBV6-5
CASSRGKTGDIQYF
TGTGCCAGCAGTCGTGGTAAGACAGGGGACATTCAGTACTTC
>14|NA|TRBJ1-5|once|TRBV28
CASSLWQGSQPQHF
TGTGCCAGCAGTTTGTGGCAGGGTAGTCAGCCCCAGCATTTT
>13|NA|TRBJ2-3|once|TRBV7-3
CASSLIETDTQYF
TGTGCCAGCAGCTTAATAGAAACAGATACGCAGTATTTT
>14|NA|TRBJ1-4|NA|TRBV5-1
CASSPQRGSEKLFF
TGCGCCAGCAGCCCCCAAAGAGGGAGCGAAAAACTGTTTTTT
>15|NA|TRBJ1-5|NA|TRBV30
CAWSVRTAGNQPQHF
TGTGCCTGGAGTGTACGGACGGCGGGAAATCAGCCCCAGCATTTT
>16|NA|TRBJ1-2|NA|TRBV15
CATSRAAGLILYGYTF
TGTGCCACCAGCAGAGCCGCGGGACTGATACTCTATGGCTACACCTTC
>15|NA|TRBJ1-1|NA|TRBV5-6
CASSPRRVTNTEAFF
TGTGCCAGCAGCCCCCGCCGTGTGACAAACACTGAAGCTTTCTTT
>18|TRBD1|TRBJ1-4|NA|TRBV6-1
CASSESPGTGSTNEKLFF
TGTGCCAGCAGTGAATCGCCCGGGACAGGAAGTACTAATGAAAAACTGTTTTTT
>15|NA|TRBJ2-6|NA|TRBV2
CASSEKPSGANVLTF
TGTGCCAGCAGTGAAAAGCCCTCTGGGGCCAACGTCCTGACTTTC
>15|NA|TRBJ1-1|NA|TRBV2
CASSERGGGKAEAFF
TGTGCCAGCAGTGAACGCGGGGGCGGAAAGGCTGAAGCTTTCTTT
>15|TRBD1|TRBJ1-4|few|TRBV9
CASSQLQGAVEKLFF
TGTGCCAGCAGCCAACTACAGGGGGCGGTAGAAAAACTGTTTTTT
>15|TRBD1|TRBJ1-2|NA|TRBV7-3
CASSFRQGSDYGYTF
TGTGCCAGCAGCTTCCGACAGGGGAGCGACTATGGCTACACCTTC
>15|TRBD2|TRBJ2-3|NA|TRBV30
CAWSVGTSGTDTQYF
TGTGCCTGGAGTGTGGGAACTAGCGGCACAGATACGCAGTATTTT
>15|TRBD2|TRBJ2-7|NA|TRBV5-1
CASSDRGGPGNEQYF
TGCGCCAGCAGCGACCGCGGGGGGCCGGGTAACGAGCAGTACTTC
>12|NA|TRBJ2-7|NA|TRBV5-1
CASSLEGSQQYF
TGCGCCAGCAGCTTGGAAGGGAGCCAGCAGTACTTC
>13|NA|TRBJ1-2|NA|TRBV30
CAWSPHSGAGYTF
TGTGCCTGGAGTCCCCACTCAGGGGCTGGCTACACCTTC
>14|TRBD1|TRBJ1-2|NA|TRBV11-2
CASSLAGQGYGYTF
TGTGCCAGCAGCTTAGCGGGACAGGGGTATGGCTACACCTTC